These 13 T cell receptor beta chains share one sample of origin, sequenced in a study of blood T cell repertoires in COVID-19. Here immunoSEQ multiplex PCR was the method, and the copy in TCRdb shows in-frame clones only, minus some. This sample has fewer than 400,000 clones, with about 85% found just once. Sequenced: PBMCs or T cells enriched from blood (not recorded which). Receptors were obtained from a woman in her 30s who had been exposed to COVID-19.

This rearrangement joins TRBV4-1 to TRBJ2-1; 14 bases agree with TRBD2. J was trimmed by 5 bases and V by 4 bases; bases with no gene match: 4. The CDR3 contains 16 residues. Germline V gene lookup returns CDR1 MGHRA and CDR2 YSYEKL. Written as DNA, the CDR3 is TGCGCCAGCAGCCTAAGGACTAGCGGGGGGAACAATGAGCAGTTCTTC. This sequence encodes CASSLRTSGGNNEQFF.

This chain uses TRBV25-1 with TRBJ1-6, with D unclear. CDR3 size: 13 residues. The V gene's germline CDR1 is MGHDK and CDR2 SYGVNS. Trimming removed 3 bases at V and 10 bases at J, with 10 bases between. The CDR3 DNA reads as TGTGCCAGCAGTGACCCAGGAAGGTCACCCCTCCACTTT. The encoded protein is CASSDPGRSPLHF.

The chain joins TRBV19 to TRBJ1-1; the D gene is possibly TRBD1 (6 bases). Germline V gene data show CDR1 as LNHDA and CDR2 as SQIVND (reference sequence). The CDR3 runs 14 residues. Trimming shortened V by 4 bases and J by 2 bases, and 11 bases separated the two germline ends. The CDR3: CASSKDRTNTEAFF. The CDR3 DNA is TGTGCCAGTAGTAAGGACAGAACAAACACTGAAGCTTTCTTT.

This clone has more than one count but fewer than ten. This sequence joins TRBV7-2 and TRBJ2-7; tentatively, D is TRBD1 (6 bases). Germline CDR1 SGHTA, CDR2 FQGNSA. The CDR3 loop spans 14 amino acids. The germline V and J ends were trimmed by 5 bases and 9 bases, with 20 bases remaining between them. CDR3 residues: CASSPETGTFVQYF. The CDR3 nucleotides read TGTGCCAGCAGCCCCGAGACCGGGACATTCGTGCAGTACTTC.

V usage is TRBV7-9 and J usage is TRBJ2-5, with TRBD2 identical over 8 bases. Per the germline V gene, CDR1 is SEHNR and CDR2 is FQNEAQ (reference sequence). The CDR3 has 17 residues. V trimming: 3 bases; J trimming: 2 bases; junction bases outside the gene matches: 11. CDR3 nucleotide sequence: TGTGCCAGCAGCTTGGGACCCGGGGGGGGACTACAAGAGACCCAGTACTTC. This sequence encodes CASSLGPGGGLQETQYF.

The chain carries TRBV19 and TRBJ1-5; D might be TRBD1 (6 bases). Germline V CDR1 and CDR2: LNHDA, SQIVND (reference sequence). Trimming shortened V by 6 bases and J by 2 bases, and 11 bases separated the two germline ends. The CDR3 is 14 residues long. The CDR3 reads CASRGGWRNQPQHF. The CDR3 DNA sequence: TGTGCCAGTAGAGGGGGTTGGCGCAATCAGCCCCAGCATTTT.

The CDR3 loop is CASRLSQGAQTEAFF. The CDR3 bases are TGTGCCAGTAGACTTTCACAGGGGGCGCAGACTGAAGCTTTCTTT. V is TRBV19 and J is TRBJ1-1, with TRBD1 matching 9 bases. The CDR3 spans 15 residues. After removal of 6 bases from V and 5 bases from J, the junction contained 10 bases not matched to a gene. Per germline, CDR1 LNHDA and CDR2 SQIVND (reference sequence).

This sequence joins TRBV24-1 and TRBJ1-3; 9 nucleotides align to TRBD1. The CDR3 has 19 amino acids. Germline V CDR1 and CDR2: KGHDR, SFDVKD. In DNA form, the CDR3 reads TGTGAGCCCAGTCCAGGGGGAATCCGGGACAGGGACTCTGGAAACACCATATATTTT. Translating gives CEPSPGGIRDRDSGNTIYF.

This clone appeared a few times. The J gene is TRBJ1-6, the V gene TRBV7-9, with 7 bases aligning to TRBD1. The CDR3 has 16 residues. The trim removed 6 bases at V and 5 bases at J, leaving 10 bases unmatched. Germline V CDR1 and CDR2: SEHNR, FQNEAQ (reference sequence). The CDR3 is CASRPGTESDNSPLHF. CDR3 nucleotide sequence: TGTGCCAGCAGACCCGGGACAGAATCCGATAATTCACCCCTCCACTTT.

The chain is built from TRBV13 and TRBJ1-3, with D uncertain. The V end lost 0 bases, the J end lost 0 bases, and 6 bases lay between the germline ends. This CDR3 is 15 amino acids long. CDR1 and CDR2 (germline): PRHDT, FYEKMQ (reference sequence). CDR3 loop: CASSLGPSSGNTIYF. CDR3 nucleotides: TGTGCCAGCAGCTTAGGACCGAGCTCTGGAAACACCATATATTTT.

This clone was recorded a few times. This chain links TRBV2 with TRBJ1-1; 10 bases agree with TRBD1. Germline CDR1 and CDR2: SNHLY and FYNNEI. V dropped 4 bases and J dropped 4; count of bases not matched to a gene: 6. The CDR3 contains 15 residues. For the CDR3, the DNA is TGTGCCAGCAGTGGGGGGACAGGGGCGGCCACTGAAGCTTTCTTT. Protein: CASSGGTGAATEAFF. The whole variable domain, filled in from reference TRBV2 and TRBJ1-1, reads EPEVTQTPSHQVTQMGQEVILRCVPISNHLYFYWYRQILGQKVEFLVSFYNNEISEKSEIFDDQFSVERPDGSNFTLKIRSTKLEDSAMYFCASSGGTGAATEAFFGQGTRLTVV.

This clone was observed once. The chain couples TRBV4-3 to TRBJ2-1, with 7 bases identical to TRBD1. The junction had 3 bases not matched to a gene; V was cut back by 0 bases and J by 7 bases. The germline V gene encodes CDR1 LGHNA and CDR2 YSLEER. The CDR3 totals 14 residues. The chain's CDR3 is CASSQDQQGNEQFF. CDR3 DNA: TGCGCCAGCAGCCAAGATCAACAGGGGAATGAGCAGTTCTTC.

V and J are TRBV6-1 and TRBJ2-1, with 9 bases lining up with TRBD2. Germline loops: CDR1 MNHNS, CDR2 SASEGT. V trimming: 3 bases; J trimming: 3 bases; junction bases outside the gene matches: 6. The CDR3 runs 16 residues. DNA of the CDR3: TGTGCCAGCAGTGAGCTAGCGGGGCAGGTCTACAATGAGCAGTTCTTC. Translating gives CASSELAGQVYNEQFF.